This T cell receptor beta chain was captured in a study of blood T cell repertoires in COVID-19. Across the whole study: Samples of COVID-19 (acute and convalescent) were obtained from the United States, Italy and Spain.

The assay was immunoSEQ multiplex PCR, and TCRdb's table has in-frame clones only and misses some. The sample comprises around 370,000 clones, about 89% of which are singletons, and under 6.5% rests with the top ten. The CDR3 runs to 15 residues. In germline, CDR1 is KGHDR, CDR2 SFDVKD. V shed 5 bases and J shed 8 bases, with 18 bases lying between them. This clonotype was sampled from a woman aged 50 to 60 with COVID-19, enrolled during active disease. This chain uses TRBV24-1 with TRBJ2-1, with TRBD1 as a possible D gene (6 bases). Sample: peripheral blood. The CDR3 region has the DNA TGTGCCACCAGTGGAGAGGGACAAGGGCAGGATGAGCAGTTCTTC. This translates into CATSGEGQGQDEQFF.